What follows are 19 T cell receptor beta chains derived from one specimen sequenced in a study of post-analysis software for immune sequencing data. TCR beta libraries were prepared from cDNA with unique molecular identifiers. From the PCR reads, TCRdb called clonotypes with MiXCR, one entry per CDR3 protein. The sample gives 750,000 to 900,000 distinct CDR3 sequences, about 45% of which show up once; roughly 4.9% is in the top ten. Study-wide results and limits: TRBV segments more frequent in patients than in controls numbered a few and included TRBV5-6, TRBV5-1 and TRBV20-1.

No antigen is known for these receptors. The source material was blood. The receptors here all came from a girl between 5 and 17 years old with multiple sclerosis.

The chain couples TRBV7-2 to TRBJ2-1, with D possibly being TRBD2 (6 bases). Germline V lookup: CDR1 SGHTA, CDR2 FQGNSA. Deletions cut 5 bases from V and 6 bases from J, with 14 bases between. This CDR3 region has 14 residues. The CDR3 nucleotides read TGTGCCAGCAGCCGAGGACTACCTGGCAATGAGCAGTTCTTC. Protein sequence: CASSRGLPGNEQFF.

This clonotype was detected a few times. J is TRBJ1-2 and V is TRBV6-5, with D maybe TRBD1 (6 bases). Trimming removed 6 bases at V and 4 bases at J, with 15 bases between. CDR1 MNHEY and CDR2 SVGAGI come from the germline V gene. The CDR3 loop spans 14 amino acids. CDR3 bases: TGTGCCAGCAGCCTCAGGGGTCCCCTCTATGGCTACACCTTC. This sequence encodes CASSLRGPLYGYTF.

This clonotype was found a few times. The chain recombines TRBV4-1 with TRBJ1-5; a weak D match, TRBD1 (5 bases). The length of the CDR3 is 16 residues. Germline CDR1 reads MGHRA; CDR2 reads YSYEKL. V lost 0 bases and J 0 bases, leaving 9 bases between the germline ends. Here the CDR3 reads CASSQDPGNSNQPQHF. CDR3 sequence (DNA): TGCGCCAGCAGCCAAGACCCAGGGAATAGCAATCAGCCCCAGCATTTT.

This clonotype turned up a few times. The chain employs TRBV6-2 or TRBV6-3 and TRBJ2-1; D is unresolved. The ends were cut back, 1 base at V and 9 bases at J, with 4 bases in the middle. The CDR3 extends over 11 amino acids. The V gene's germline CDR1 is MNHEY and CDR2 SVGEGT. The CDR3 nucleotides read TGTGCCAGCAGTTACTGGTTTGAGCAGTTCTTC. Its translation: CASSYWFEQFF.

The chain employs TRBV5-1 and TRBJ2-1, with 8 bases matching TRBD2. This CDR3 spans 19 amino acids. Germline V CDR1 and CDR2: SGHRS, YFSETQ. V dropped 0 bases and J dropped 9; count of bases not matched to a gene: 20. CDR3 sequence reads: CASSLVWAGGPRRESEQFF. For the CDR3, the DNA is TGCGCCAGCAGCTTGGTGTGGGCGGGAGGCCCCCGGAGGGAAAGTGAGCAGTTCTTC.

V and J are TRBV11-2 and TRBJ2-5; TRBD2 aligns across 10 bases. The J call is uncertain, as TRBJ2-7 better fits the DNA end. CDR1 is SGHAT, CDR2 FQNNGV, per germline. The CDR3 contains 15 residues. CDR3 DNA: TGTGCCAGCAGAAAGGCTCTAGCGGGAGTTTACGAGCAGTACTTC. As protein: CASRKALAGVYEQYF.

This clonotype came up once. The genes are TRBV4-1 and TRBJ2-1; possible D gene TRBD1, 6 bases. CDR1 is MGHRA, CDR2 YSYEKL, per germline. This CDR3 is 17 amino acids long. V was cut by 3 bases and J by 2 bases, with 17 bases left in between. This chain's CDR3 is CASSHKKKDSTYNEQFF. For the CDR3, the DNA is TGCGCCAGCAGCCACAAAAAAAAGGACAGCACCTACAATGAGCAGTTCTTC.

This clonotype has only a few counts. V and J are TRBV4-3 and TRBJ2-7; D may be TRBD2 (6 bases). Trimming stripped 0 bases from V and 3 bases from J, with 12 bases between. The CDR3 contains 15 residues. The germline CDR1 and CDR2 sequences are LGHNA and YSLEER. The CDR3 protein is CASSQDPHSGYEQYF. The CDR3 nucleotides read TGCGCCAGCAGCCAAGATCCTCATAGCGGCTACGAGCAGTACTTC.

The chain uses TRBV6-5 and TRBJ2-5; D call uncertain. V was clipped by 7 bases and J by 5 bases, with 14 bases between them. The CDR3 covers 13 residues. Germline V gene sequence: CDR1 MNHEY, CDR2 SVGAGI. CDR3 coding DNA: TGTGCCAGCAAGGGTAAAGGCCACGAGACCCAGTACTTC. This sequence encodes CASKGKGHETQYF.

The sample holds a few counts of this clonotype. The chain uses TRBV12-3 or TRBV12-4 and TRBJ2-5; tentative D call: TRBD2 (5 bases). This CDR3 has 13 amino acids. The ends were cut back, 8 bases at V and 4 bases at J, with 14 bases in the middle. The CDR3 DNA reads as TGTGCCAGCTCAGGAGGTCTCCCAGAGACCCAGTACTTC. The encoded protein is CASSGGLPETQYF.

This clonotype was seen only a few times. This chain connects TRBV2 to TRBJ1-1, with D uncertain. Looked up from germline, CDR1 is SNHLY and CDR2 is FYNNEI. V was trimmed by 2 bases and J by 3 bases, leaving 7 bases between them. There are 13 residues in the CDR3. CDR3 residues: CASSEMDDTEAFF. CDR3 coding DNA: TGTGCCAGCAGTGAAATGGATGACACTGAAGCTTTCTTT.

The chain recombines TRBV3-1 with TRBJ2-5; 10 nucleotides match TRBD2. CDR1 is LGHDT and CDR2 is YNNKEL in the germline V gene (reference sequence). Trimming took 2 bases from V and 0 from J; bases not matched to a gene: 0. The CDR3 is 15 residues long. The CDR3 region has the DNA TGTGCCAGCAGCCAAAGCGGGAGGGACCAAGAGACCCAGTACTTC. Its translation is CASSQSGRDQETQYF.

The gene calls are TRBV7-8 and TRBJ2-3, with D uncertain. The CDR3 consists of 16 residues. The V end lost 8 bases, the J end lost 5 bases, and 23 bases lay between the germline ends. The germline CDR1 and CDR2 sequences are SGHVS and FQNEAQ. The DNA of the CDR3 is TGTGCCAGCTCCTTCTTCGATTACGCAGGCGGAGATACGCAGTATTTT. Amino acids: CASSFFDYAGGDTQYF.

The J gene is TRBJ2-3, the V gene TRBV27; no firm D call. With 0 bases removed from V and 2 bases from J, the gap between germline ends came to 9 bases. The CDR3 totals 15 residues. Looked up from germline, CDR1 is MNHEY and CDR2 is SMNVEV (reference sequence). Here the CDR3 reads CASSLSGRSTDTQYF. In nucleotides, the CDR3 is TGTGCCAGCAGTTTATCGGGCAGGTCCACAGATACGCAGTATTTT.

This chain links TRBV6-6 with TRBJ2-7; D possibly corresponds to TRBD2 (6 bases). V lost 2 bases to trimming and J lost 3 bases, with 8 bases between them. This CDR3 contains 13 residues. CDR1 and CDR2 (germline): MNHNY, SVGAGI (reference sequence). CDR3 region: CASSYGGNYEQYF. The DNA of the CDR3 is TGTGCCAGCAGTTACGGCGGGAACTACGAGCAGTACTTC.

DNA for the CDR3: TGTGCCAGCAGCTCCCTCGGGGGGACCCCTAGCACAGATACGCAGTATTTT. The encoded protein is CASSSLGGTPSTDTQYF. The chain recombines TRBV11-2 with TRBJ2-3, with TRBD2 matching 7 bases. Germline values: CDR1 SGHAT, CDR2 FQNNGV. J lost 0 bases, V lost 4 bases, and 10 bases had no gene match. This CDR3 is 17 amino acids long.

This clonotype has only one observation. The J gene is TRBJ1-1, the V gene TRBV5-6; 7 nucleotides agree with TRBD1. Per the germline V gene, CDR1 is SGHDT and CDR2 is YYEEEE. This CDR3 comprises 14 residues. V lost 4 bases and J lost 5; bases outside the gene matches: 8. The CDR3: CASSRFYRGTEAFF. The CDR3 DNA sequence: TGTGCCAGCAGCCGATTCTACAGGGGTACTGAAGCTTTCTTT.

The gene calls are TRBV27 and TRBJ2-7, with 13 bases matching TRBD2. V shed 2 bases, J shed 7 bases, and the junction held 11 bases outside the gene matches. The CDR3 spans 17 residues. Germline CDR1 and CDR2: MNHEY and SMNVEV (reference sequence). The CDR3 loop reads CASSLLGLAGNTGEQYF. DNA for the CDR3: TGTGCCAGCAGTTTACTGGGACTAGCGGGAAACACCGGGGAGCAGTACTTC.

The V call is TRBV15, the J call TRBJ2-1; D may match TRBD1 or TRBD2 (5 bases each). Trimming stripped 7 bases from V and 5 bases from J, with 18 bases between. CDR3 length: 15 residues. Germline loops: CDR1 LNHNV, CDR2 YYDKDF (reference sequence). CDR3 amino acids: CATKPDPGLNNEQFF. As DNA, the CDR3 is TGTGCCACCAAGCCAGATCCGGGGCTTAACAATGAGCAGTTCTTC.